This T cell receptor (beta chain) was sequenced during a study of T cells in localized non-small cell lung cancer. Broader study findings: Appearances in adjacent lung were noted for a median about 60 of the top 100 tumor clones. Uninvolved adjacent lung had higher T cell clonality than tumor and all other tissues.

Libraries were prepared by immunoSEQ multiplex PCR; TCRdb keeps only in-frame clonotypes and omits some of them. Seen here are around 140,000 clones, 89% observed once, and the top ten hold 1.7%. Regarding this clone: Its antigen is currently unknown. It is unclear where the CDR3 begins or ends on the DNA, so no DNA is shown, and the CDR3 is as TCRdb lists it.

This clonotype was sampled from an older female donor with stage I lung adenocarcinoma. The sample consisted of peripheral blood, taken before any cancer treatment.

The CDR3 sequence: CASSSSMDRMDGYTF. The V and J genes are TRBV6-5 and TRBJ1-2; TRBD1 is the table's D call, not checked against the DNA. 15 amino acids form the CDR3, both terminal residues included. CDR1 and CDR2 (germline): MNHEY, SVGAGI.